This T cell receptor beta chain comes out of a study of shared clonotypes between healthy human individuals. Study-wide points: Rarefaction analysis demonstrated incomplete sorted-subset sequencing notwithstanding large depth.

About this clone itself: Its matching antigen is unknown.

CDR1 and CDR2 (germline): SGHAT, FQNNGV. This CDR3 region has 14 residues. V gave up 3 bases and J gave up 9 bases; unmatched junction bases: 6. Assay: immunoSEQ multiplex PCR; the TCRdb copy retains only in-frame clones and omits some. The table records millions of clones, roughly 96% of them present only once. The sample consisted of naive CD4+ T cells sorted from blood. Sample subset: CD45RA+ positively selected. The chain is built from TRBV11-2 and TRBJ2-1; 9 nucleotides align to TRBD2. The receptor was derived from a man between 18 and 35 years old in good health. The CDR3 DNA is TGTGCCAGCAGCTTGGGCGGGGGGGCTTTTGAGCAGTTCTTC. Its translation is CASSLGGGAFEQFF. The whole variable domain, remainder taken from reference TRBV11-2 and TRBJ2-1, is EAGVAQSPRYKIIEKRQSVAFWCNPISGHATLYWYQQILGQGPKLLIQFQNNGVVDDSQLPKDRFSAERLKGVDSTLKIQPAKLEDSAVYLCASSLGGGAFEQFFGPGTRLTVL.